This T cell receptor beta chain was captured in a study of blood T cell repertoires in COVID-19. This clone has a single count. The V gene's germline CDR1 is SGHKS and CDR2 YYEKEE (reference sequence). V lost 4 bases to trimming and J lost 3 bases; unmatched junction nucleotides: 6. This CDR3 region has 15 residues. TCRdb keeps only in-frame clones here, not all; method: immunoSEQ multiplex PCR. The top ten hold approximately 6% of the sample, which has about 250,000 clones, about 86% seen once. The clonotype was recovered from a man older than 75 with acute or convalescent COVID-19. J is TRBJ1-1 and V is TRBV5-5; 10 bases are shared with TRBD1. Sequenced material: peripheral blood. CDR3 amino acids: CASSKDRGGYTEAFF. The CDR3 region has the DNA TGTGCCAGCAGCAAGGACAGGGGGGGGTACACTGAAGCTTTCTTT.